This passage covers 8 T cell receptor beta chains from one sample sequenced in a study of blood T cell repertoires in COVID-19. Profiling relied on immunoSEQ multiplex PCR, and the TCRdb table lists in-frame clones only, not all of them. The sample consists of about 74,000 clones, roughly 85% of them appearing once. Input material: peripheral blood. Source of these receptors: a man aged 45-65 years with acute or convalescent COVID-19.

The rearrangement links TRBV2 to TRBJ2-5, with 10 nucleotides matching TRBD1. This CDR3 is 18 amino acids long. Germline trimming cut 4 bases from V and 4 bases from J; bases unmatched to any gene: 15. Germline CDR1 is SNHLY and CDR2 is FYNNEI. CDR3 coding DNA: TGTGCCAGCAGTGTAGACTCGAAGACAGGGGGCGGAGGAGAGACCCAGTACTTC. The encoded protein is CASSVDSKTGGGGETQYF. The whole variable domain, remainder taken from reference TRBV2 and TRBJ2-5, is EPEVTQTPSHQVTQMGQEVILRCVPISNHLYFYWYRQILGQKVEFLVSFYNNEISEKSEIFDDQFSVERPDGSNFTLKIRSTKLEDSAMYFCASSVDSKTGGGGETQYFGPGTRLLVL.

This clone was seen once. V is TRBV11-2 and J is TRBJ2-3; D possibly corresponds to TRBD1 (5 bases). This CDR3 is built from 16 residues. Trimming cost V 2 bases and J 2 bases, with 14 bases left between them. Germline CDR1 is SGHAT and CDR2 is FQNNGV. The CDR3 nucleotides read TGTGCCAGCAGCTTAAGGGCCCCAGGGATCACAGATACGCAGTATTTT. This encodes CASSLRAPGITDTQYF.

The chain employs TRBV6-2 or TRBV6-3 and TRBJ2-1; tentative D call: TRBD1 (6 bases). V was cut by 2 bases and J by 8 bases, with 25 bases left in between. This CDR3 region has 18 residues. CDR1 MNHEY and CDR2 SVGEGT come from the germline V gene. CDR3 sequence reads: CASSYLRGLVSSIYEQFF. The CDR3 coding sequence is TGTGCCAGCAGTTACCTCAGGGGCCTCGTTTCTAGCATCTATGAGCAGTTCTTC.

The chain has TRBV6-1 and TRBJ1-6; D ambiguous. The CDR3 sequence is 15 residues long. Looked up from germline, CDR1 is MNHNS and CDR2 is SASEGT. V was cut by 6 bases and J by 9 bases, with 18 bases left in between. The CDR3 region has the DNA TGTGCCAGCAGCCGGAGGACGGGAGCTCCTTCACCCCTCCACTTT. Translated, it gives CASSRRTGAPSPLHF.

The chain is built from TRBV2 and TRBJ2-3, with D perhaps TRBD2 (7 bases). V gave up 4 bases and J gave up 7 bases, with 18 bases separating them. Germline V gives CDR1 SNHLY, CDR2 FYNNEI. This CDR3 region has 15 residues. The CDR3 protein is CASSVSGGLGYTQYF. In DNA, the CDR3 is TGTGCCAGCAGTGTTTCGGGGGGCCTCGGATATACGCAGTATTTT.

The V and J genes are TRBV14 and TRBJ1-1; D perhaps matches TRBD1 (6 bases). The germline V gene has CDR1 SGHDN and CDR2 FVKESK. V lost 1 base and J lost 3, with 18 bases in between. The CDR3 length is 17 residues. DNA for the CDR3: TGTGCCAGCAGCCAAGCCGAATTGGGGGCTTGCCACACTGAAGCTTTCTTT. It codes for CASSQAELGACHTEAFF.

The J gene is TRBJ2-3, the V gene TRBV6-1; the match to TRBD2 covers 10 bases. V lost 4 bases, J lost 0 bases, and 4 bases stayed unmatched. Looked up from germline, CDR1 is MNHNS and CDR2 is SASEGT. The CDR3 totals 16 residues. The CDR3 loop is CASSGWTSGSTDTQYF. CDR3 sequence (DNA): TGTGCCAGCAGTGGGTGGACTAGCGGAAGCACAGATACGCAGTATTTT.

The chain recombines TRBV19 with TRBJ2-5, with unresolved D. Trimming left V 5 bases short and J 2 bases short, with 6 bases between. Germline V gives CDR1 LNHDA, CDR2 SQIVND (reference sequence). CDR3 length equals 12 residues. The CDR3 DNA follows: TGTGCCAGTAGTTTTAATCAAGAGACCCAGTACTTC. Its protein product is CASSFNQETQYF.